A selection of T cell receptor beta chains follows, all from one sample in a study of T cell repertoires in cytomegalovirus infection. One entry per CDR3 protein results from TCRdb running MiXCR on the reads. The profile shows approximately 180,000 distinct CDR3 sequences, less than 9.5% of them singletons. Sequenced material: PBMCs. These receptors came from a human donor in good health (CMV status not recorded). Some clones in this sample may be carry-over from other donors' samples. Each CDR3 is given with its conserved first and last residue.

j_gene | v_gene | CDR3aa
TRBJ2-7 | TRBV7-2 | CASSQLAGGLGEQYF
TRBJ2-1 | TRBV2 | CASSVDREVYNEQFF
TRBJ2-1 | TRBV19 | CASSIQDGYNEQFF
TRBJ2-5 | TRBV10-3 | CAISESRETQYF
TRBJ1-1 | TRBV6-6 | CASRFPGTPPEAFF
TRBJ1-2 | TRBV7-9 | CASSLVQGSGYTF
TRBJ1-1 | TRBV28 | CASSLWRGITEAFF
TRBJ2-7 | TRBV20-1 | CSANAGGQIEQYF
TRBJ1-1 | TRBV20-1 | CSARIGGGWTEAFF
TRBJ2-1 | TRBV6-5 | CASSLGGPGAGEQFF
TRBJ1-4 | TRBV20-1 | CSAVDRRNEKLFF